The 24 T cell receptor beta chains in this list originate from one sample, sequenced in a study of identical twins. In TCRdb, the 5' RACE reads were re-called with MiXCR into one record per CDR3 protein. The data hold hundreds of thousands of distinct CDR3 sequences, with 6.1% observed a single time. Sequencing was done on a sample of naive T cells sorted from blood. These receptors were obtained from a man in his late teens or twenties in good health.

The chain uses TRBV5-1 and TRBJ2-2, with 11 bases matching TRBD2. The CDR3 covers 17 residues. Germline lookup yields CDR1 SGHRS and CDR2 YFSETQ. V gave up 0 bases and J gave up 6 bases; unmatched junction bases: 7. This CDR3 is CASSLVIAGGPSGELFF. DNA of the CDR3: TGCGCCAGCAGCTTGGTAATAGCGGGAGGGCCGTCCGGGGAGCTGTTTTTT.

The J gene is TRBJ2-5, the V gene TRBV7-2, with D possibly being TRBD1 or TRBD2 (6 bases each). Germline V lookup: CDR1 SGHTA, CDR2 FQGNSA. The CDR3 spans 13 residues. Trimming left V 7 bases short and J 6 bases short, with 15 bases between. As DNA, the CDR3 is TGTGCCAGCACCCTTGGTCGGGGGCAGACCCAGTACTTC. Translated: CASTLGRGQTQYF.

CDR3 region: CAIRDSYEQYF. The CDR3 DNA reads TGTGCCATCAGGGATTCCTACGAGCAGTACTTC. The chain recombines TRBV10-3 with TRBJ2-7; D remains ambiguous. CDR1 and CDR2 from the germline V gene are ENHRY and SYGVKD. Trimming removed 6 bases from V and 1 base from J, with 4 bases in between. The CDR3 consists of 11 residues.

This clonotype was recorded at least ten times. The V and J genes are TRBV10-3 and TRBJ2-7; D might be TRBD2 (5 bases). V was shortened by 6 bases and J by 5 bases, with 14 bases between the two germline ends. The CDR3 covers 13 residues. Germline V gene data show CDR1 as ENHRY and CDR2 as SYGVKD. The CDR3 DNA reads TGTGCCATCAGGGCGGACGGGGTGGACGAGCAGTACGTC. It yields the protein CAIRADGVDEQYV.

This clonotype showed up many times. The V gene is TRBV3-1, the J gene TRBJ2-5; perhaps TRBD1 as D (5 bases). CDR1 and CDR2 from the germline V gene are LGHDT and YNNKEL (reference sequence). V lost 4 bases and J lost 2, with 14 bases in between. CDR3 size: 15 residues. CDR3 bases: TGTGCCAGCAGCCTTTCAGGGCTTCAGCAAGAGACCCAGTACTTC. Translating it yields CASSLSGLQQETQYF.

This chain links TRBV12-3 or TRBV12-4 with TRBJ2-3; 13 positions match TRBD2. CDR3 length: 17 residues. V was clipped by 5 bases and J by 2 bases; unmatched bases: 7. The CDR3 protein is CASSTGTSGVPTDTQYF. CDR3 nucleotide sequence: TGTGCCAGCAGTACTGGGACTAGCGGGGTTCCCACAGATACGCAGTATTTT.

This clonotype was observed a few times. Mismatch with germline at one junction end may stem from a read error. The J gene is TRBJ2-1, the V gene TRBV30, with D possibly matching TRBD2 (5 bases). Germline V gene lookup returns CDR1 GTSNPN and CDR2 SVGIG (reference sequence). The CDR3 is 11 amino acids. The CDR3 region has the DNA TGTGCCTGGATGCAGAGGGATGAGCAGATCTTC. Its protein is CAWMQRDEQIF.

This clonotype was detected many times. The gene calls are TRBV5-6 and TRBJ2-5, with D possibly being TRBD1 (5 bases). There are 16 residues in the CDR3. Trimming shortened V by 0 bases and J by 3 bases, and 15 bases separated the two germline ends. CDR1 and CDR2 from the germline V gene are SGHDT and YYEEEE. The CDR3 sequence is CASSLEAGLEKETQYF. Written as DNA, the CDR3 is TGTGCCAGCAGCTTGGAAGCAGGGCTCGAGAAAGAGACCCAGTACTTC.

In this sample, this clonotype turned up many times. The V and J genes are TRBV20-1 and TRBJ2-1, with TRBD2 identical over 7 bases. The CDR3 sequence is 14 residues long. The V gene end was trimmed by 6 bases and the J gene end by 0 bases; junction bases not matched to a gene: 5. Per germline, CDR1 DFQATT and CDR2 SNEGSKA (reference sequence). This CDR3 reads CSASKRGSYNEQFF. The CDR3 DNA follows: TGCAGTGCCAGCAAGCGGGGCTCCTACAATGAGCAGTTCTTC.

This clonotype has more than one count but fewer than ten. The CDR3 protein is CASSSGTVLEGYTF. The CDR3 region has the DNA TGTGCCAGCAGTTCCGGGACAGTCTTGGAGGGCTACACCTTC. The chain employs TRBV12-3 or TRBV12-4 and TRBJ1-2, with 7 bases lining up with TRBD1. Trimming cost V 4 bases and J 8 bases; bases outside gene matches: 10. The CDR3 length is 14 residues.

This clonotype showed up just a few times. The rearrangement uses TRBV5-1 and TRBJ2-2, with TRBD2 matching 9 bases. The germline gives CDR1 SGHRS, CDR2 YFSETQ. This CDR3 has 15 amino acids. V gave up 3 bases and J gave up 6 bases; unmatched junction bases: 6. The CDR3 coding sequence is TGCGCCAGCAGCTGGGAGGGACTAGCCGCCGGGGAGCTGTTTTTT. Translation gives CASSWEGLAAGELFF.

This clonotype appeared a few times. The chain joins TRBV29-1 to TRBJ2-7, with 14 bases matching TRBD2. Germline loops: CDR1 SQVTM, CDR2 ANQGSEA. The CDR3 runs 16 residues. Unmatched junction bases numbered 8, after V lost 3 bases and J lost 4 bases. This CDR3 is CSVEGTSGRKHYEQYF. The CDR3 DNA sequence: TGCAGCGTTGAGGGGACTAGCGGGAGAAAGCATTACGAGCAGTACTTC.

This clonotype was observed at least ten times. The chain has TRBV20-1 and TRBJ2-1, with D possibly being TRBD2 (6 bases). This CDR3 comprises 15 residues. Germline V CDR1 and CDR2: DFQATT, SNEGSKA (reference sequence). Between the trimmed V and J ends, which lost 1 base and 0 bases, there was a span of 10 bases. The CDR3 protein is CSARVGAGSYNEQFF. CDR3 nucleotides: TGCAGTGCTAGAGTTGGAGCGGGCTCCTACAATGAGCAGTTCTTC.

This clonotype was counted ten times or more. The chain is built from TRBV6-2 or TRBV6-3 and TRBJ2-2; 10 nucleotides line up with TRBD1. Germline assignment: CDR1 MNHEY and CDR2 SVGEGT. The CDR3 totals 15 residues. V shed 5 bases and J 10 bases; nucleotides not matched to a gene: 10. CDR3 in DNA: TGTGCCAGCAGTACCCGGGACAGGGGAAAGGTGGAGCTGTTTTTT. The encoded protein is CASSTRDRGKVELFF.

This clonotype was seen more than once but under ten times. The V and J genes are TRBV12-3 or TRBV12-4 and TRBJ1-1, with D maybe TRBD1 (5 bases). The CDR3 runs 14 residues. Trimming removed 5 bases from V and 5 bases from J, with 15 bases in between. CDR3 nucleotide sequence: TGTGCCAGCAGTCCTGGGGACCTAGGGACTGAAGCTTTCTTT. It encodes CASSPGDLGTEAFF.

This clonotype was detected ten times or more. The chain carries TRBV5-6 and TRBJ2-7; the D is unclear. V lost 0 bases and J lost 0, with 13 bases in between. The germline gives CDR1 SGHDT, CDR2 YYEEEE. The CDR3 has 16 residues. Here the CDR3 reads CASSLGKISNSYEQYV. Written as DNA, the CDR3 is TGTGCCAGCAGCTTGGGGAAAATCTCAAACTCCTACGAGCAGTACGTC.

The J gene is TRBJ1-3, the V gene TRBV18; D is undetermined. Deletions cut 4 bases from V and 0 bases from J, with 16 bases between. Germline CDR1 KGHSH, CDR2 LQKENI. The CDR3 runs 17 residues. In nucleotides, the CDR3 is TGTGCCAGCTCACACCTCGACGGATCAAGCTCTGGAAACACCATATATTTT. Translation: CASSHLDGSSSGNTIYF.

This clonotype appeared a few times. The V gene is TRBV4-1, the J gene TRBJ2-3; no reliable D call. CDR1 MGHRA and CDR2 YSYEKL come from the germline V gene. This CDR3 contains 15 residues. Deletions cut 1 base from V and 2 bases from J, with 10 bases between. The CDR3 DNA follows: TGCGCCAGCAGCCAAGTTATTACGGTCACAGATACGCAGTATTTT. Translated: CASSQVITVTDTQYF.

This clonotype was counted many times. The chain combines TRBV5-6 with TRBJ2-5, with a possible D match to TRBD1 (5 bases). Germline V gene lookup returns CDR1 SGHDT and CDR2 YYEEEE. The CDR3 has 15 residues. The V gene lost 4 bases and the J gene lost 3 bases, with 16 bases spanning the gap. CDR3 region: CASSEPRAAKETQYF. DNA of the CDR3: TGTGCCAGCAGCGAGCCCAGGGCGGCTAAAGAGACCCAGTACTTC. The complete variable domain, with remaining parts taken from reference TRBV5-6 and TRBJ2-5, reads DAGVTQSPTHLIKTRGQQVTLRCSPKSGHDTVSWYQQALGQGPQFIFQYYEEEERQRGNFPDRFSGHQFPNYSSELNVNALLLGDSALYLCASSEPRAAKETQYFGPGTRLLVL.

The V and J genes are TRBV4-3 and TRBJ2-7, with D maybe TRBD2 (6 bases). The CDR3 is 16 residues long. CDR1 LGHNA and CDR2 YSLEER come from the germline V gene. Trimming removed 4 bases at V and 2 bases at J, with 18 bases between. CDR3 nucleotides: TGCGCCAGCAGCCCGGGTGCGGAGGGTCCTACCTACGAGCAGTACTTC. Protein product: CASSPGAEGPTYEQYF.

This clonotype occurred many times. The chain employs TRBV28 and TRBJ2-1; 7 positions agree with TRBD2. The germline gives CDR1 MDHEN, CDR2 SYDVKM. This CDR3 is 15 amino acids long. With V trimmed by 3 bases and J by 2 bases, 4 bases remained unmatched. In DNA form, the CDR3 reads TGTGCCAGCAGTTTTCGGGGGGTCCCCTACAATGAGCAGTTCTTC. This codes for CASSFRGVPYNEQFF.

This clonotype was seen a handful of times. This CDR3 reads CATSRDKAETQYF. CDR3 DNA: TGTGCCACCAGCAGAGACAAGGCTGAGACCCAGTACTTC. This sequence joins TRBV15 and TRBJ2-5; no clear D gene. The germline CDR1 and CDR2 sequences are LNHNV and YYDKDF (reference sequence). Deletions cut 0 bases from V and 5 bases from J, with 7 bases between. This CDR3 comprises 13 residues.

This clonotype was counted only a few times. The gene calls are TRBV18 and TRBJ2-1; 13 positions match TRBD2. The germline V gene encodes CDR1 KGHSH and CDR2 LQKENI. The CDR3 spans 16 residues. Trimming at V came to 4 bases and at J to 6 bases, leaving 6 bases not matched to a gene. The CDR3 sequence is CASSQRLAGGLNEQFF. The CDR3 DNA reads as TGTGCCAGCTCACAGAGACTAGCGGGAGGCCTCAATGAGCAGTTCTTC.

This clonotype was recorded at least ten times. This sequence joins TRBV18 and TRBJ1-2, with 10 bases that match TRBD1. The CDR3 covers 16 residues. V lost 5 bases and J lost 2; bases outside the gene matches: 8. CDR1 is KGHSH, CDR2 LQKENI, per germline. CDR3 nucleotide sequence: TGTGCCAGCTCAGCAAGACAGGGGGCGAGGAACTATGGCTACACCTTC. Translation: CASSARQGARNYGYTF.